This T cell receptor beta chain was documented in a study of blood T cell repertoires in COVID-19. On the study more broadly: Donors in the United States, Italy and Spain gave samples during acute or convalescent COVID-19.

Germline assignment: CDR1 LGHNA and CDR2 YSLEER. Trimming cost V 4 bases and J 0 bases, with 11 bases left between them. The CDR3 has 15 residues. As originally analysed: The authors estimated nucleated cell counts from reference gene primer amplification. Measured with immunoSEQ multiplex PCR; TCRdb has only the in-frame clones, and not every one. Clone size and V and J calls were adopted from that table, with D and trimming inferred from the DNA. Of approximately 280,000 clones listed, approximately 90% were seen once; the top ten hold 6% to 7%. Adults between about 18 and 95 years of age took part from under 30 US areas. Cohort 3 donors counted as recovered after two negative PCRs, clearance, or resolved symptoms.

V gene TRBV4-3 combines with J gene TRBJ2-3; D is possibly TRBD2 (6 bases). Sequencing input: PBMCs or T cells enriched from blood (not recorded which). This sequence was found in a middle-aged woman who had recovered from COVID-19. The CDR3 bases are TGCGCCAGCAGCCGGAGAAGCGGGAGCACAGATACGCAGTATTTT. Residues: CASSRRSGSTDTQYF.